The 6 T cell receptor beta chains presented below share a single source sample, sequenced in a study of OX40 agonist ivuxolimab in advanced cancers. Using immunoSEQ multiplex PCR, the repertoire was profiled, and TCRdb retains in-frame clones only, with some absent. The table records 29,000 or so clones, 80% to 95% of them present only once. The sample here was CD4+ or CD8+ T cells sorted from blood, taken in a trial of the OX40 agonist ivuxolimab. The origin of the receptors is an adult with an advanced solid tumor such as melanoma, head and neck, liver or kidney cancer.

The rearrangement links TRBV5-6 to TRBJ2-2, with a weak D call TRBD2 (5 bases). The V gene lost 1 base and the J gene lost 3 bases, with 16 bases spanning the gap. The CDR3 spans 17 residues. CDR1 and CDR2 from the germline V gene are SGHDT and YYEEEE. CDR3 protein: CASSLSAGPGDTGELFF. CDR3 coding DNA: TGTGCCAGCAGCTTGTCTGCGGGCCCTGGTGACACCGGGGAGCTGTTTTTT.

The CDR3 here is CASSLVIGDSSYEQYF. CDR3 coding DNA: TGTGCCAGCAGCTTAGTAATAGGGGACAGCTCCTACGAGCAGTACTTC. The chain recombines TRBV7-9 with TRBJ2-7; the match to TRBD1 covers 7 bases. This CDR3 has 16 amino acids. Per the germline V gene, CDR1 is SEHNR and CDR2 is FQNEAQ (reference sequence). The V segment lost 1 base and the J segment 0 bases; nucleotides outside the gene matches: 6.

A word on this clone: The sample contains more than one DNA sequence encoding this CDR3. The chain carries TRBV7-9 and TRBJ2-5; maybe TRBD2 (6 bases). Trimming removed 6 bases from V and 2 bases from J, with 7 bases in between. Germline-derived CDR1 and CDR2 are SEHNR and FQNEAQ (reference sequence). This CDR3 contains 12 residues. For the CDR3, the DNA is TGTGCCAGCAGTAGCGGACAAGAGACCCAGTACTTC. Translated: CASSSGQETQYF. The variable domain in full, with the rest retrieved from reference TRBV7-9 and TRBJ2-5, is DTGVSQNPRHKITKRGQNVTFRCDPISEHNRLYWYRQTLGQGPEFLTYFQNEAQLEKSRLLSDRFSAERPKGSFSTLEIQRTEQGDSAMYLCASSSGQETQYFGPGTRLLVL.

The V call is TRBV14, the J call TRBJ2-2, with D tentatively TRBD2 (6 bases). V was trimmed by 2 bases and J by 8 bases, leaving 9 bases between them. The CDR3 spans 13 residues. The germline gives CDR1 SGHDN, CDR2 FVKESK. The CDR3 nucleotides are TGTGCCAGCAGCCAAACTAGCCTAGGGGAGCTGTTTTTT. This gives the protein CASSQTSLGELFF.

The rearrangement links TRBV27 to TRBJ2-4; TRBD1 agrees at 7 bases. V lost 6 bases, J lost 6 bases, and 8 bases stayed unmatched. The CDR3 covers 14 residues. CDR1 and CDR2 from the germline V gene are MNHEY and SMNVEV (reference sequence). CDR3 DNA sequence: TGTGCCAGCAGCCTCAGGGACAGCCTAAACATTCAGTACTTC. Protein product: CASSLRDSLNIQYF.

Written as DNA, the CDR3 is TGTGCCAGCAACATTGACGGGTCCTACAATGAGCAGTTCTTC. Encoded protein: CASNIDGSYNEQFF. The chain links TRBV9 to TRBJ2-1, with unresolved D. Looked up from germline, CDR1 is SGDLS and CDR2 is YYNGEE. The CDR3 extends over 14 amino acids. Trimming left V 6 bases short and J 1 base short, with 11 bases between.